Each of the 19 T cell receptor beta chains below was sequenced from the same sample in a study of radiation and T cells in renal cell carcinoma (dated by TCRdb to the early 2020s). The library was obtained by the immunoSEQ multiplex PCR assay. Sourced from immuneACCESS, this table was stored by TCRdb with only in-frame sequences that have V and J called. A share of the clones is absent; for the studies checked, an unresolved V gene accounts for under half, and the remainder has no known explanation. This sample is represented by about 10,000 clones; 58% of them were singletons. In total, the top ten clones hold roughly 10% of the sample. In the paper's terms, the time point label means: tumor resected at nephrectomy. In light of the paper, this sample's treatment or condition label describes: treatment-naive control, cytoreductive nephrectomy. Specimen: tumor tissue, collected from a patient whose treatment was nephrectomy without radiotherapy. The receptors here all came from a man aged 40-50 years with renal cell carcinoma.

The CDR3 nucleotides are TGTGCCAGCAGTGAAAACAGGGGTAGCAATCAGCCCCAGCATTTT. As protein: CASSENRGSNQPQHF. The chain uses TRBV6-1 and TRBJ1-5; 7 positions match TRBD1. V shed 2 bases and J 0 bases; nucleotides not matched to a gene: 1. This CDR3 is 15 amino acids long. Germline loops: CDR1 MNHNS, CDR2 SASEGT.

This clone was seen only once. This rearrangement joins TRBV6-6 to TRBJ2-5, with a tentative D call TRBD2 (6 bases). CDR1 and CDR2 (germline): MNHNY, SVGAGI (reference sequence). V lost 5 bases and J lost 11, with 24 bases in between. The CDR3 loop spans 15 amino acids. CDR3 in amino acids: CASSHAGGGSKEQYF. The CDR3 DNA is TGTGCCAGCAGTCACGCCGGGGGAGGTTCGAAAGAGCAGTACTTC.

This clone came up once. The chain combines TRBV27 with TRBJ2-7, with a tentative D call TRBD1 (6 bases). The V gene lost 4 bases and the J gene lost 5 bases, with 18 bases spanning the gap. This CDR3 has 15 residues. Germline lookup yields CDR1 MNHEY and CDR2 SMNVEV (reference sequence). The CDR3 region is CASSSGVIGGNEQYF. The CDR3, as DNA: TGTGCCAGCAGTTCAGGGGTAATAGGTGGGAACGAGCAGTACTTC.

The chain is built from TRBV9 and TRBJ1-4; TRBD1 aligns across 11 bases. Unmatched junction bases numbered 9, after V lost 5 bases and J lost 15 bases. Germline loops: CDR1 SGDLS, CDR2 YYNGEE. This CDR3 has 13 residues. The CDR3, as DNA: TGTGCCAGCAGTCCCGGGACAGGGGGAGTTGTGTTTTTT. Amino acids: CASSPGTGGVVFF.

The V call is TRBV28, the J call TRBJ1-4; D perhaps matches TRBD1 (5 bases). The germline V gene encodes CDR1 MDHEN and CDR2 SYDVKM. The V and J ends lost 2 bases and 7 bases respectively, with 14 bases between them. The CDR3 sequence is 15 residues long. CDR3 DNA sequence: TGTGCCAGCAGTTTACTAGCTTCAAGGGGTGAAAAACTGTTTTTT. It codes for CASSLLASRGEKLFF. Together with reference TRBV28 and TRBJ1-4, the CDR3 gives the full variable domain: DVKVTQSSRYLVKRTGEKVFLECVQDMDHENMFWYRQDPGLGLRLIYFSYDVKMKEKGDIPEGYSVSREKKERFSLILESASTNQTSMYLCASSLLASRGEKLFFGSGTQLSVL.

This clone appeared a few times. The chain couples TRBV11-2 to TRBJ1-2; no clear D gene. V lost 3 bases and J 7 bases, leaving 6 bases between the germline ends. The CDR3 totals 11 residues. Per the germline V gene, CDR1 is SGHAT and CDR2 is FQNNGV. CDR3 sequence: CASSFSVGYTF. The CDR3 DNA reads TGTGCCAGCAGCTTCTCCGTTGGCTACACCTTC.

The J gene is TRBJ1-1, the V gene TRBV5-1, with 7 positions matching TRBD1. Looked up from germline, CDR1 is SGHRS and CDR2 is YFSETQ. V shed 4 bases and J 3 bases; nucleotides not matched to a gene: 9. This CDR3 spans 15 amino acids. CDR3 coding DNA: TGCGCCAGCAGCCTCAACAGGGGCGGGTACACTGAAGCTTTCTTT. Its translation is CASSLNRGGYTEAFF.

The J gene is TRBJ1-1, the V gene TRBV7-2; D perhaps matches TRBD1 (6 bases). Germline values: CDR1 SGHTA, CDR2 FQGNSA. V was trimmed by 1 base and J by 4 bases, leaving 10 bases between them. There are 14 residues in the CDR3. As DNA, the CDR3 is TGTGCCAGCAGCTTAGGGACAGTGGGCACTGAAGCTTTCTTT. Its translation is CASSLGTVGTEAFF.

J is TRBJ2-1 and V is TRBV5-4; TRBD1 matches at 9 bases. Per germline, CDR1 SGHNT and CDR2 YYREEE (reference sequence). The CDR3 spans 14 residues. The V and J ends lost 7 bases and 6 bases, in that order; junction bases with no gene match: 8. The CDR3 nucleotides read TGTGCCAGCCGGGGACAGGGCCCTCTCAATGAGCAGTTCTTC. Its translation: CASRGQGPLNEQFF.

The chain links TRBV12-5 to TRBJ2-5; D might be TRBD2 (6 bases). Germline loops: CDR1 LGHNT, CDR2 FRNRAP. Trimming left V 1 base short and J 0 bases short, with 9 bases between. The CDR3 length is 15 residues. In DNA form, the CDR3 reads TGTGCTAGTGGTTTGGGCGGGGCGTACCAAGAGACCCAGTACTTC. Its translation is CASGLGGAYQETQYF. The variable domain in full, completed from reference TRBV12-5 and TRBJ2-5, reads DARVTQTPRHKVTEMGQEVTMRCQPILGHNTVFWYRQTMMQGLELLAYFRNRAPLDDSGMPKDRFSAEMPDATLATLKIQPSEPRDSAVYFCASGLGGAYQETQYFGPGTRLLVL.

The gene calls are TRBV5-6 and TRBJ2-2; 7 nucleotides match TRBD2. The CDR3 is made up of 16 amino acids. The germline gives CDR1 SGHDT, CDR2 YYEEEE. V lost 3 bases, J lost 1 base, and 6 bases stayed unmatched. CDR3 nucleotides: TGTGCCAGCAGCTGGGGAGGCGGGAGGAACACCGGGGAGCTGTTTTTT. It yields the protein CASSWGGGRNTGELFF.

The chain is built from TRBV6-1 and TRBJ2-7; 10 positions match TRBD2. Per germline, CDR1 MNHNS and CDR2 SASEGT. Germline trimming cut 3 bases from V and 5 bases from J; bases unmatched to any gene: 13. The CDR3 has 17 amino acids. The CDR3 nucleotides read TGTGCCAGCAGTGATTTGACTAGCGGGCATCTGAGCCACGAGCAGTACTTC. It specifies CASSDLTSGHLSHEQYF.

This rearrangement joins TRBV6-5 to TRBJ1-5, with TRBD1 as a possible D gene (5 bases). V was cut by 8 bases and J by 6 bases, with 14 bases left in between. Germline CDR1 MNHEY, CDR2 SVGAGI. The CDR3 has 13 residues. CDR3 protein: CASASGGVQPQHF. In DNA, the CDR3 is TGTGCCAGCGCTTCGGGAGGGGTTCAGCCCCAGCATTTT.

The chain is built from TRBV6-5 and TRBJ2-1, with TRBD2 matching 13 bases. V gave up 7 bases and J gave up 7 bases; unmatched junction bases: 7. The length of the CDR3 is 15 residues. Germline V gives CDR1 MNHEY, CDR2 SVGAGI. For the CDR3, the DNA is TGTGCCAGCACTCCGGGACTAGCGGGAAGGAATGAGCAGTTCTTC. Amino acids: CASTPGLAGRNEQFF.

Sample share makes this clone medium-sized. This sequence joins TRBV29-1 and TRBJ1-2; TRBD1 matches at 7 bases. The junction had 14 bases not matched to a gene; V was cut back by 6 bases and J by 4 bases. CDR1 is SQVTM, CDR2 ANQGSEA, per germline. The CDR3 runs to 15 residues. The CDR3 region is CSVERPGQISYGYTF. In DNA, the CDR3 is TGCAGCGTAGAACGACCGGGACAGATTTCCTATGGCTACACCTTC.

The V gene is TRBV7-2, the J gene TRBJ2-1; 12 bases map to TRBD2. Germline values: CDR1 SGHTA, CDR2 FQGNSA. Trimming at V came to 4 bases and at J to 7 bases, leaving 8 bases not matched to a gene. The CDR3 runs 16 residues. Here the CDR3 reads CASSSRLAGVTNEQFF. The CDR3 region has the DNA TGTGCCAGCAGCTCAAGACTAGCGGGAGTAACAAATGAGCAGTTCTTC.

V gene TRBV2 combines with J gene TRBJ1-1, with a tentative D call TRBD1 (5 bases). CDR1 and CDR2 (germline): SNHLY, FYNNEI. Deletions cut 9 bases from V and 5 bases from J, with 19 bases between. The CDR3 is 14 residues long. The CDR3, as DNA: TGTGCCAGTTTCTTAGAAGGTCCAGGGACTGAAGCTTTCTTT. As protein: CASFLEGPGTEAFF.

This clone showed up just once. The rearrangement joins TRBV11-2 to TRBJ2-1; a weak D match, TRBD2 (5 bases). Trimming removed 6 bases from V and 1 base from J, with 13 bases in between. The CDR3 is 15 amino acids. Germline CDR1 SGHAT, CDR2 FQNNGV. CDR3 nucleotide sequence: TGTGCCAGCAGTCCGTCAAGAGGGTCCTACAATGAGCAGTTCTTC. This gives the protein CASSPSRGSYNEQFF. Using reference TRBV11-2 and TRBJ2-1 for the parts outside the CDR3, the full variable domain is EAGVAQSPRYKIIEKRQSVAFWCNPISGHATLYWYQQILGQGPKLLIQFQNNGVVDDSQLPKDRFSAERLKGVDSTLKIQPAKLEDSAVYLCASSPSRGSYNEQFFGPGTRLTVL.

The chain joins TRBV5-4 to TRBJ2-7, with TRBD2 as a possible D gene (6 bases). Trimming took off 3 bases at V and 7 bases at J, with 20 bases between the two ends. The CDR3 has 15 residues. Germline CDR1 SGHNT, CDR2 YYREEE (reference sequence). CDR3 nucleotide sequence: TGTGCCAGCAGCTCCTTTGCGGGGTCCCCCCTGGAGCAGTACTTC. It specifies CASSSFAGSPLEQYF.